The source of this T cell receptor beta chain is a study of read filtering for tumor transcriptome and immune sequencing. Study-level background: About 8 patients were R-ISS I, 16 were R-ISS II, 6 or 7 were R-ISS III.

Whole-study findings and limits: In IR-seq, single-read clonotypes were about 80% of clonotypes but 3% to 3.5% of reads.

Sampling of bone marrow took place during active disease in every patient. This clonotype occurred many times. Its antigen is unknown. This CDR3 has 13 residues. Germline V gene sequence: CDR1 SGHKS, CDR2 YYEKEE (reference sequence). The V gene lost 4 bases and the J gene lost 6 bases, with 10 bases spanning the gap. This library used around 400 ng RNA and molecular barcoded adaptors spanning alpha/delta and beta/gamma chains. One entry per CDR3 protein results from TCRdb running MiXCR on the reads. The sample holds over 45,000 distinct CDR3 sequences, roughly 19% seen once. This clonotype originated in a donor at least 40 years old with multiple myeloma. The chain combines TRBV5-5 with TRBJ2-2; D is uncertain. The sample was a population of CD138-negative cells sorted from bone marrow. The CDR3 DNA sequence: TGTGCCAGCAGCCCGGTCGGTGCCGGGGAGCTGTTTTTT. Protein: CASSPVGAGELFF. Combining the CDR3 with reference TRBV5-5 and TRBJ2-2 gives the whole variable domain DAGVTQSPTHLIKTRGQQVTLRCSPISGHKSVSWYQQVLGQGPQFIFQYYEKEERGRGNFPDRFSARQFPNYSSELNVNALLLGDSALYLCASSPVGAGELFFGEGSRLTVL.